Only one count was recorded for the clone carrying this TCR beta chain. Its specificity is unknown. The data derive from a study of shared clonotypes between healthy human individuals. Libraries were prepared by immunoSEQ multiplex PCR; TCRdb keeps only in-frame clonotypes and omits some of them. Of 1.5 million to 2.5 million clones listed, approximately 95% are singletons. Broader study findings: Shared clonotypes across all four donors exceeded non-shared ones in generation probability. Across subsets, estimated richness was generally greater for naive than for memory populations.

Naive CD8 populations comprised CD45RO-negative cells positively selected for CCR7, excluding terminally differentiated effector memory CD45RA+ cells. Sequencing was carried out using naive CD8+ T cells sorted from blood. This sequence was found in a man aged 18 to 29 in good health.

CDR3 coding DNA: TGTGCCAGCAGTCCGCTAGCGGGGGTCGCAGATACGCAGTATTTT. Encoded protein: CASSPLAGVADTQYF. V gene TRBV27 combines with J gene TRBJ2-3, with TRBD2 matching over 10 bases. This CDR3 contains 15 residues. The germline V gene has CDR1 MNHEY and CDR2 SMNVEV (reference sequence). The V and J ends lost 5 bases and 4 bases, in that order; junction bases with no gene match: 6.